This T cell receptor (beta chain) was sequenced for a study of human T cells and chemical hapten exposure. Each CDR3 protein is one row after TCRdb ran MiXCR on the RACE reads. The sample comprises more than 65,000 distinct CDR3 sequences, about 31% of which are singletons, and about 10% rests with the top ten. The J segment lost 8 bases and the V segment lost 6 bases, leaving 8 bases of the junction unmatched. There are 14 residues in the CDR3. This clonotype was seen a few times. Stated time point: patch test 1, 2 weeks after DPC sensitization. Treatment indicated: therapeutic diphenylcyclopropenone sensitization with weekly scalp DPC. Before extraction, the whole blood was not fractionated, and total RNA was taken from it.

The TCR originated in a man aged 35 to 55 with alopecia areata. Some clones in this sample may be carry-over from other donors' samples. The source was whole blood, collected in connection with sensitization to the hapten diphenylcyclopropenone (DPC). The rearrangement joins TRBV12-3 or TRBV12-4 to TRBJ2-4; 9 bases align to TRBD1. This chain's CDR3 is CASSTNWDRDIQYF. CDR3 bases: TGTGCCAGCAGCACAAACTGGGACAGGGACATTCAGTACTTC.